This passage covers 2 T cell receptor beta chains from one sample sequenced in a study of blood T cell repertoires in COVID-19. Only in-frame clones appear in the TCRdb table, and some are missing; sequencing was by immunoSEQ multiplex PCR. The sample yields roughly 150,000 clones, 80% to 90% seen once. Sequencing was carried out using peripheral blood. The receptors originated from a human donor in a cohort sampled during active COVID-19.

This sequence joins TRBV29-1 and TRBJ1-1, with TRBD1 identical over 9 bases. Germline lookup yields CDR1 SQVTM and CDR2 ANQGSEA. J was trimmed by 0 bases and V by 7 bases; bases with no gene match: 6. The CDR3 is 14 residues long. The CDR3 DNA is TGCAGCGGGACCGGGACAGGGATGAACACTGAAGCTTTCTTT. Its protein is CSGTGTGMNTEAFF.

This chain connects TRBV6-5 to TRBJ1-1; D is ambiguous. CDR1 and CDR2 (germline): MNHEY, SVGAGI. This CDR3 comprises 13 residues. V gave up 7 bases and J gave up 1 base, with 10 bases separating them. CDR3 in DNA: TGTGCCAGCACTAGGTCCGCGAACACTGAAGCTTTCTTT. This sequence encodes CASTRSANTEAFF.